This TCR beta chain comes out of a study of Graves' ophthalmopathy and Graves' hyperthyroidism. About the research overall: At initial diagnosis, peripheral blood was obtained, and this preceded any treatment.

Using RNA transcripts, the TCR beta CDR3 regions were amplified. Scientists carried out first-round RT-PCR using HTBI primers and then a second-round multiplex PCR. TCRdb independently ran MiXCR on the multiplex PCR reads; one entry per CDR3 protein. Among a few hundred thousand distinct CDR3 sequences, about a sixth were seen once, and the ten largest hold about 12%. Trimming removed 7 bases at V and 4 bases at J, with 14 bases between. The CDR3 consists of 14 residues. Germline CDR1 and CDR2: SNHLY and FYNNEI. The table lists this clonotype with many counts. The chain carries TRBV2 and TRBJ2-1; D unclear. This TCR came from an adult man with Graves' ophthalmopathy. The sequencing input was peripheral blood. The CDR3 here is CASNGRYPYNEQFF. As DNA, the CDR3 is TGTGCCAGCAACGGCCGATACCCTTACAATGAGCAGTTCTTC.